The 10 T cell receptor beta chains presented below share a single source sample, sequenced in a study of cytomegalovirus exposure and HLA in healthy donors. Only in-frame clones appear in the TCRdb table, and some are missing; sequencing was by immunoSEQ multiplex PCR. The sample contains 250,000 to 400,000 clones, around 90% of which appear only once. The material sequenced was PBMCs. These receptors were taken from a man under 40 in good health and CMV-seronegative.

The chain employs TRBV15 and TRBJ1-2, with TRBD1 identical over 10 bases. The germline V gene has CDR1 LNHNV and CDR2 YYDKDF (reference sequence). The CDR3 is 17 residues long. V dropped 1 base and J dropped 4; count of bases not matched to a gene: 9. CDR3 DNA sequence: TGTGCCACCAGCAGAGGACGGGGACAGGGGCCTGGCTATGGCTACACCTTC. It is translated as CATSRGRGQGPGYGYTF.

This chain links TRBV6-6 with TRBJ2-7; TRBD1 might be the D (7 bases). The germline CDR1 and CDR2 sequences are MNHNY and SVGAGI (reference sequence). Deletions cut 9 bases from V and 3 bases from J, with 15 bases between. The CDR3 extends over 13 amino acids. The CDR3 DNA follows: TGTGCCAGTTCGGAGGGGGCAAACTACGAGCAGTACTTC. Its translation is CASSEGANYEQYF.

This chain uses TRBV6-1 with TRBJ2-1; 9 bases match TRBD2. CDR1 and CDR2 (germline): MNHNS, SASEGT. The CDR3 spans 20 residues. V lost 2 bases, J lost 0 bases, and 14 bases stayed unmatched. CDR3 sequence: CASSESVSGGVFSSYNEQFF. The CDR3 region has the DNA TGTGCCAGCAGTGAATCTGTTAGCGGGGGAGTCTTTAGCTCCTACAATGAGCAGTTCTTC.

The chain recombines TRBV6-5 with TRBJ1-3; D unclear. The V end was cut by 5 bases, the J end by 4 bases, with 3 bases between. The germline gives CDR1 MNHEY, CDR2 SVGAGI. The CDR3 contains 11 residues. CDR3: CASSQGNTIYF. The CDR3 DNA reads TGTGCCAGCAGTCAGGGAAACACCATATATTTT.

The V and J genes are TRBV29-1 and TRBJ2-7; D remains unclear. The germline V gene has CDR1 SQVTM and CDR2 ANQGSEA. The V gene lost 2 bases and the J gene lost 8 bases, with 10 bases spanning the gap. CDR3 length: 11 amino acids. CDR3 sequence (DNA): TGCAGCGTTGAACGGCAGGCGAAGCAGTACTTC. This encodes CSVERQAKQYF.

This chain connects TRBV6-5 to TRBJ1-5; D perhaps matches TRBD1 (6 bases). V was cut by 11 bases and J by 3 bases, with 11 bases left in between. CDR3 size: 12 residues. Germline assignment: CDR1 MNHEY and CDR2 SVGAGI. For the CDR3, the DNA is TGTGCCCTGGGGGCTTACAATCAGCCCCAGCATTTT. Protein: CALGAYNQPQHF.

The CDR3 nucleotides are TGTGCCTGGGAAGCCGGGACAGGGACTTCACCCCTCCACTTT. This encodes CAWEAGTGTSPLHF. The chain employs TRBV30 and TRBJ1-6, with 9 nucleotides matching TRBD1. The CDR3 sequence is 14 residues long. V was clipped by 5 bases and J by 9 bases; unmatched bases: 8. Germline V lookup: CDR1 GTSNPN, CDR2 SVGIG (reference sequence). The whole variable domain, remainder taken from reference TRBV30 and TRBJ1-6, is SQTIHQWPATLVQPVGSPLSLECTVEGTSNPNLYWYRQAAGRGLQLLFYSVGIGQISSEVPQNLSASRPQDRQFILSSKKLLLSDSGFYLCAWEAGTGTSPLHFGNGTRLTVT.

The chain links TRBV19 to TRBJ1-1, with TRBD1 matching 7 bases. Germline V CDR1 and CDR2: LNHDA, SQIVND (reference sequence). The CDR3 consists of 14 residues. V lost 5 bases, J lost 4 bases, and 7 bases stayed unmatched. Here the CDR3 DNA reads TGTGCCAGTAGTGAAAACAGGGGTAGCACTGAAGCTTTCTTT. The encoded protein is CASSENRGSTEAFF.

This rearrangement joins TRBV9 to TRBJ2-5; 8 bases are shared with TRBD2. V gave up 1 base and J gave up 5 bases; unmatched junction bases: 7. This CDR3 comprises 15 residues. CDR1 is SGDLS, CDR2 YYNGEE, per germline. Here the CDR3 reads CASSVNGGGLETQYF. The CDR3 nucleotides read TGTGCCAGCAGCGTAAACGGGGGGGGCTTGGAGACCCAGTACTTC. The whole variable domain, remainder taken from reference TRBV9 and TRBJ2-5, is DSGVTQTPKHLITATGQRVTLRCSPRSGDLSVYWYQQSLDQGLQFLIQYYNGEERAKGNILERFSAQQFPDLHSELNLSSLELGDSALYFCASSVNGGGLETQYFGPGTRLLVL.

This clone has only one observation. CDR3 DNA sequence: TGCGCCAGCAGCTTGGCCCGACAGGGGATTGACGAGCAGTACTTC. It yields the protein CASSLARQGIDEQYF. The J gene is TRBJ2-7, the V gene TRBV5-1, with 8 bases that match TRBD1. The CDR3 is made up of 15 amino acids. The germline V gene has CDR1 SGHRS and CDR2 YFSETQ. V lost 0 bases to trimming and J lost 5 bases; unmatched junction nucleotides: 7.